The 5 T cell receptor beta chains listed next were all sequenced from one sample in a study of identical twins. TCRdb recomputed calls from the 5' RACE reads with MiXCR, one row per CDR3 protein. Of more than 1.5 million distinct CDR3 sequences listed, roughly a third are singletons. The source material was cord blood. The receptors shown here come from a newborn girl in good health.

This clonotype was counted between two and nine times. The chain links TRBV24-1 to TRBJ2-1, with 12 bases fitting TRBD2. This CDR3 has 13 residues. Trimming at V came to 9 bases and at J to 8 bases, leaving 4 bases not matched to a gene. Germline V gene sequence: CDR1 KGHDR, CDR2 SFDVKD. CDR3 sequence (DNA): TGTGCCACCGGCCTAGCGGGAGGGTATGAGCAGTTCTTC. This gives the protein CATGLAGGYEQFF.

Concerning this clonotype itself: One end of the junction varies from germline; a read error may be responsible. The chain has TRBV25-1 and TRBJ2-7; no clear D gene. Germline V gene lookup returns CDR1 MGHDK and CDR2 SYGVNS. This CDR3 contains 14 residues. CDR3 DNA sequence: TGTGCCAGTAGTGGTTCAAGCTCCTACAATGAGCAGTACTTC. Translating gives CASSGSSSYNEQYF.

The chain has TRBV30 and TRBJ1-4, with D possibly being TRBD1 (5 bases). The length of the CDR3 is 13 residues. Per the germline V gene, CDR1 is GTSNPN and CDR2 is SVGIG (reference sequence). Trimming cost V 5 bases and J 5 bases, with 12 bases left between them. CDR3 in DNA: TGTGCCTGGGCTCGGGACGGAAATGAAAAACTGTTTTTT. Translation gives CAWARDGNEKLFF.

This clonotype was observed a few times. The CDR3 nucleotides read TGTGCCAGCAGCCAAGATCGGAAGCGGGAGGCAACAGATACGCAGTATTTT. This translates into CASSQDRKREATDTQYF. V gene TRBV14 combines with J gene TRBJ2-3; 9 positions agree with TRBD2. This CDR3 contains 17 residues. Germline CDR1 and CDR2: SGHDN and FVKESK. V was clipped by 0 bases and J by 3 bases; unmatched bases: 7.

This clonotype was counted a few times. The rearrangement joins TRBV6-1 to TRBJ1-2; a weak D match, TRBD1 (6 bases). The germline CDR1 and CDR2 sequences are MNHNS and SASEGT. This CDR3 has 13 amino acids. Between the trimmed V and J ends, which lost 11 bases and 4 bases, there was a span of 17 bases. CDR3 sequence (DNA): TGTGCCGGGAGACAGGCCCCGGGCTATGGCTACACCTTC. It yields the protein CAGRQAPGYGYTF.